These 2 T cell receptor beta chains came from one sample sequenced in a study of blood T cell repertoires in COVID-19. Clones were read by immunoSEQ multiplex PCR, and TCRdb kept only the in-frame ones, dropping some. The table has over 150,000 clones, under 85% seen once. Source material: peripheral blood. These receptors were taken from a man in his 70s with acute or convalescent COVID-19.

As DNA, the CDR3 is TGTGCCACCAGCAGAGATAAAGTTGCGGAGACCCAGTACTTC. Its protein product is CATSRDKVAETQYF. The V call is TRBV15, the J call TRBJ2-5; no firm D call. The CDR3 spans 14 residues. Germline V gives CDR1 LNHNV, CDR2 YYDKDF (reference sequence). V was pared by 0 bases and J by 5 bases, with 10 bases between.

This chain links TRBV19 with TRBJ1-2; no firm D call. Germline V gives CDR1 LNHDA, CDR2 SQIVND (reference sequence). The CDR3 contains 14 residues. Between the trimmed V and J ends, which lost 3 bases and 8 bases, there was a span of 16 bases. The CDR3 spells CASSIRLFSGGYTF. As DNA, the CDR3 is TGTGCCAGTAGTATTCGTCTCTTCTCGGGGGGCTACACCTTC.